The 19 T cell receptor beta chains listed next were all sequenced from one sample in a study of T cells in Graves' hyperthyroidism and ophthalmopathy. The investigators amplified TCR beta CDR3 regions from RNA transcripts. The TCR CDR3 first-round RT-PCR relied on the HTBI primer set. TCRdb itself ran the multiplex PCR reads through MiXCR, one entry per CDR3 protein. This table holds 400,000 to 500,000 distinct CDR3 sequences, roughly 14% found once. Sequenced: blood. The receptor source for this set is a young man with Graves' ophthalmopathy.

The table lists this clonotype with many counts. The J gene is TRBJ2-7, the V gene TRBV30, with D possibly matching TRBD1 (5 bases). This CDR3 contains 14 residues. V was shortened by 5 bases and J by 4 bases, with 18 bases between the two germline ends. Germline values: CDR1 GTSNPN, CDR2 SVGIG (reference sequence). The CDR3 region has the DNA TGTGCCTGGTCCTTGCAGGGAATCCCTTACGAGCAGTACTTC. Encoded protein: CAWSLQGIPYEQYF.

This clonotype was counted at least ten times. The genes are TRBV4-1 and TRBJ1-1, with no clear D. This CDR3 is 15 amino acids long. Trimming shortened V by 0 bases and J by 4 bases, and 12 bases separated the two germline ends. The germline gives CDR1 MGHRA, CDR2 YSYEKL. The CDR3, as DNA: TGCGCCAGCAGCCAAGAAAGGGCCGAGGGCACTGAAGCTTTCTTT. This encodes CASSQERAEGTEAFF.

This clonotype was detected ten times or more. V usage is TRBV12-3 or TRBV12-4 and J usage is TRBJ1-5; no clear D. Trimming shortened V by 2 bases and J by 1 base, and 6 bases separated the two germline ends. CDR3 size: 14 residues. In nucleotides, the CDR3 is TGTGCCAGCAGTTTAATGGGGAGCAATCAGCCCCAGCATTTT. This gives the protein CASSLMGSNQPQHF.

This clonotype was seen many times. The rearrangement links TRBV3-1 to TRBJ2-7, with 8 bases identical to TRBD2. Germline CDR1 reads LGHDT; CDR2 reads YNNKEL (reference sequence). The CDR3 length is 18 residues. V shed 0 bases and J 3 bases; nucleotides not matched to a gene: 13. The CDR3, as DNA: TGTGCCAGCAGCCAAGATGTAAATAGCGGGGCCTCCTACTACGAGCAGTACTTC. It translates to CASSQDVNSGASYYEQYF.

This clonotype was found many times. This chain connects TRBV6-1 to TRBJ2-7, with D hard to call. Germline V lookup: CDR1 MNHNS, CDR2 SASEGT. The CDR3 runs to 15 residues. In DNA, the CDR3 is TGTGTGCCGAGACCCTCAACGTCGTTCTCCTACGAGCAGTACTTC. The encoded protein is CVPRPSTSFSYEQYF.

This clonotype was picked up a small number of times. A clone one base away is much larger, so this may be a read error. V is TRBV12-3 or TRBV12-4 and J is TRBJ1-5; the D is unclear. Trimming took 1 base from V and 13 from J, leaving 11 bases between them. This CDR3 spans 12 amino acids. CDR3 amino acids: CASSLDERTQHF. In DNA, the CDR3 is TGTGCCAGCAGTTTAGATGAGAGGACGCAGCATTTT.

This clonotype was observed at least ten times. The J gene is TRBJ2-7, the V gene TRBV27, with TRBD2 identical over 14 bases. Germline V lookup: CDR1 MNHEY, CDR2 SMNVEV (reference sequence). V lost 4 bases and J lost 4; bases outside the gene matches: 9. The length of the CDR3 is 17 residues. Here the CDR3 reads CASSSGLAGGLLYEQYF. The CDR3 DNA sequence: TGTGCCAGCAGTTCAGGACTAGCGGGGGGACTCCTATACGAGCAGTACTTC.

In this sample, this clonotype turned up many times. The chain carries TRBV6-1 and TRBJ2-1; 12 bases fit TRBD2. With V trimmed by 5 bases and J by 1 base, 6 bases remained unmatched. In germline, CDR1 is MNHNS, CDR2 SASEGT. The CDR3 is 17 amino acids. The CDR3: CASSKTTSGGSYNEQFF. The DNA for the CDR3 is TGTGCCAGCAGTAAAACGACTAGCGGGGGATCCTACAATGAGCAGTTCTTC.

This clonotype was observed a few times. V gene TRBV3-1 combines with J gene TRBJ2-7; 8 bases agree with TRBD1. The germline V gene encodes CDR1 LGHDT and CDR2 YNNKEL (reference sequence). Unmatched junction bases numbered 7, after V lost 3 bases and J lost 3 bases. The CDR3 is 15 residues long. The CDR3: CASSHTGGSFYEQYF. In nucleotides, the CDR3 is TGTGCCAGCAGCCATACAGGGGGATCTTTCTACGAGCAGTACTTC.

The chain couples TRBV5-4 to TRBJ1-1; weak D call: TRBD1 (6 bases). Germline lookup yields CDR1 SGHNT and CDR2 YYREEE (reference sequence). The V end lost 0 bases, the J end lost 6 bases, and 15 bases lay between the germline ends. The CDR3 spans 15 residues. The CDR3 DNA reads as TGTGCCAGCAGCTTGGCCGGGGGGCGCGTCGCTGAAGCTTTCTTT. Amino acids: CASSLAGGRVAEAFF. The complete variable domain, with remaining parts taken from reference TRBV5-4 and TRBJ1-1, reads ETGVTQSPTHLIKTRGQQVTLRCSSQSGHNTVSWYQQALGQGPQFIFQYYREEENGRGNFPPRFSGLQFPNYSSELNVNALELDDSALYLCASSLAGGRVAEAFFGQGTRLTVV.

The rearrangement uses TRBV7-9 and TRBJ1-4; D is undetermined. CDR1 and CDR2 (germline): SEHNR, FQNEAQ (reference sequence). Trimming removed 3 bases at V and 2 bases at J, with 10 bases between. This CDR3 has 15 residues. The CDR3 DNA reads TGTGCCAGCAGCTTCTCGCGTAGTACTAATGAAAAACTGTTTTTT. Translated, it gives CASSFSRSTNEKLFF.

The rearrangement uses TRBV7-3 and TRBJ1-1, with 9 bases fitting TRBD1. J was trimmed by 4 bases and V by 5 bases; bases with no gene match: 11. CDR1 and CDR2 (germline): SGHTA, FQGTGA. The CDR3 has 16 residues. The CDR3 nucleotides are TGTGCCAGCAGCCCCCACGAGGGACAGGGCAGCACTGAAGCTTTCTTT. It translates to CASSPHEGQGSTEAFF.

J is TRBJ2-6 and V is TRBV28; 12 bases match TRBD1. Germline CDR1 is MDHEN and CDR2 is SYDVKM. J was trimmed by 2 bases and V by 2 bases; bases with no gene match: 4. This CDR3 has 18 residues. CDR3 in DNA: TGTGCCAGCAGTTTACTGGGACAGGGGGCGCCTGGGGCCAACGTCCTGACTTTC. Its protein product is CASSLLGQGAPGANVLTF.

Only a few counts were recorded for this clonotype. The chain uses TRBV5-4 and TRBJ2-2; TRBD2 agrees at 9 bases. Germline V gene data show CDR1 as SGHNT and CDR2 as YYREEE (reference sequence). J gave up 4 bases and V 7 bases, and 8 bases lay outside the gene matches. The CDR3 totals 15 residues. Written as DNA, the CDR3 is TGTGCCAGCCGCAAAGCGGGGGGCCTCACCGGGGAGCTGTTTTTT. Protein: CASRKAGGLTGELFF.

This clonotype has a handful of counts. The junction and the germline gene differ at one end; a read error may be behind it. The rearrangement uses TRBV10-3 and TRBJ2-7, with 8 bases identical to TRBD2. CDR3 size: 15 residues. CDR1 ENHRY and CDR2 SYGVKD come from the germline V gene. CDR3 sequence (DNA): TGTGCCATCAGTGAGTCAAGGACTAGCTCCCACGAGCAGTACTTC. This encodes CAISESRTSSHEQYF.

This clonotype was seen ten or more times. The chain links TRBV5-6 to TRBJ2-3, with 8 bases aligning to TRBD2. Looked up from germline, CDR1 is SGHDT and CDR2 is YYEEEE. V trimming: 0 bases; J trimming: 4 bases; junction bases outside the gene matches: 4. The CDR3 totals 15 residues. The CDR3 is CASSLGRGVPDTQYF. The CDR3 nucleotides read TGTGCCAGCAGCTTGGGGCGGGGGGTTCCAGATACGCAGTATTTT.

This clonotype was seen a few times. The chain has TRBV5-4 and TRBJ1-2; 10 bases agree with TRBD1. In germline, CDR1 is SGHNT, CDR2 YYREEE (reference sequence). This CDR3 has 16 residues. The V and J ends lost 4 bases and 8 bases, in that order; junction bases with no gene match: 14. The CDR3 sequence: CASSPAGDRGRIGYTF. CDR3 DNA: TGTGCCAGCAGCCCAGCCGGGGACAGGGGACGCATCGGCTACACCTTC.

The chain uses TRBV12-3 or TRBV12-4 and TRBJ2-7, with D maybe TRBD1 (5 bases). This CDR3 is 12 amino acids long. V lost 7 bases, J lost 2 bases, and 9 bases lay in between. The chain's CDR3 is CASKGFTYEQYF. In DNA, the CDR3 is TGTGCCAGCAAGGGGTTCACCTACGAGCAGTACTTC.

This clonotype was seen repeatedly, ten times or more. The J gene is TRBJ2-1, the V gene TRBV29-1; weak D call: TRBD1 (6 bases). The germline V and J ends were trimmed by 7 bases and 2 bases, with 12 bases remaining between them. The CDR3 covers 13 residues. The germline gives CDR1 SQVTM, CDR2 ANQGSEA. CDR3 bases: TGCAGCGCTGCCGGGACAACCTACAATGAGCAGTTCTTC. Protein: CSAAGTTYNEQFF.